Below are 21 T cell receptor beta chains sequenced from a single sample in a study of beta chain features in type 1 diabetes. The investigators reverse transcribed all of the isolated RNA, so they sequenced expressed TCRB transcripts. Produced via immunoSEQ multiplex PCR; TCRdb's table is partial and in-frame only. The sample holds hundreds of thousands of clones, approximately 11% seen once. Sequencing was done on a sample of naive CD4+ T cells from blood. The receptors stem from a young woman in good health.

This clone was detected only a few times. The chain joins TRBV30 to TRBJ2-1; 8 bases line up with TRBD2. Trimming cost V 0 bases and J 10 bases; bases outside gene matches: 5. Germline CDR1 reads GTSNPN; CDR2 reads SVGIG (reference sequence). CDR3 length: 13 amino acids. CDR3 protein: CAWSVQLAEEQFF. The DNA for the CDR3 is TGTGCCTGGAGTGTACAACTAGCGGAAGAGCAGTTCTTC. Using reference TRBV30 and TRBJ2-1 for the parts outside the CDR3, the full variable domain is SQTIHQWPATLVQPVGSPLSLECTVEGTSNPNLYWYRQAAGRGLQLLFYSVGIGQISSEVPQNLSASRPQDRQFILSSKKLLLSDSGFYLCAWSVQLAEEQFFGPGTRLTVL.

The chain employs TRBV9 and TRBJ2-5; 11 bases line up with TRBD2. TRBJ2-7 explains the end of the DNA better; the J call may be wrong. This CDR3 spans 16 amino acids. Germline V gene data show CDR1 as SGDLS and CDR2 as YYNGEE. Here the CDR3 DNA reads TGTGCCAGCAGCGTGGGACTAGCGGATAACTCCTACGAGCAGTACTTC. It translates to CASSVGLADNSYEQYF.

The chain couples TRBV18 to TRBJ2-1; 8 nucleotides line up with TRBD2. V shed 5 bases and J 8 bases; nucleotides not matched to a gene: 8. The CDR3 is 14 amino acids. CDR1 and CDR2 (germline): KGHSH, LQKENI. CDR3 protein: CASSTGTRFDEQFF. The CDR3 DNA is TGTGCCAGCTCAACCGGGACTAGATTTGATGAGCAGTTCTTC.

V gene TRBV5-4 combines with J gene TRBJ2-3; D is possibly TRBD1 (5 bases). Trimming pared 4 bases from V and 1 base from J, leaving 13 bases between. CDR1 SGHNT and CDR2 YYREEE come from the germline V gene (reference sequence). The CDR3 is 15 residues long. The CDR3 here is CASSPTMTGTDTQYF. The CDR3 DNA reads TGTGCCAGCAGCCCTACTATGACAGGCACAGATACGCAGTATTTT.

The chain carries TRBV6-5 and TRBJ1-2, with TRBD1 matching over 10 bases. Looked up from germline, CDR1 is MNHEY and CDR2 is SVGAGI. There are 12 residues in the CDR3. Trimming cost V 4 bases and J 7 bases; bases outside gene matches: 0. Here the CDR3 DNA reads TGTGCCAGCAGTTGGACAGGGGGTGGCTACACCTTC. This gives the protein CASSWTGGGYTF.

The rearrangement joins TRBV6-1 to TRBJ2-1; 11 bases are shared with TRBD2. The J segment lost 5 bases and the V segment lost 7 bases, leaving 7 bases of the junction unmatched. CDR1 and CDR2 (germline): MNHNS, SASEGT. The CDR3 runs 15 residues. The CDR3 DNA reads TGTGCCAGCACCACCGGGACTAGCGGCAACAATGAGCAGTTCTTC. This translates into CASTTGTSGNNEQFF.

In this sample, this clone turned up a few times. The V and J genes are TRBV7-9 and TRBJ2-7, with D unclear. V was pared by 6 bases and J by 4 bases, with 25 bases between. CDR3 size: 17 residues. Looked up from germline, CDR1 is SEHNR and CDR2 is FQNEAQ (reference sequence). CDR3 amino acids: CASRPIGFRVVGYEQYF. The CDR3 region has the DNA TGTGCCAGCAGACCGATCGGGTTTCGCGTTGTGGGTTACGAGCAGTACTTC.

The rearrangement joins TRBV7-2 to TRBJ2-7, with 8 bases matching TRBD1. The CDR3 covers 14 residues. Germline-derived CDR1 and CDR2 are SGHTA and FQGNSA. With 8 bases clipped from V and 6 bases from J, the junction kept 12 bases outside the gene matches. CDR3 DNA: TGTGCCAGCCGCGCGACAGGGGAATCTCTCGAGCAGTACTTC. It specifies CASRATGESLEQYF.

There are a few counts of this clone. J is TRBJ2-5 and V is TRBV6-6; 11 nucleotides line up with TRBD2. Germline V gene lookup returns CDR1 MNHNY and CDR2 SVGAGI (reference sequence). The length of the CDR3 is 16 residues. Losses at the gene ends were 7 bases for V and 7 bases for J; bases not matched to a gene: 14. As DNA, the CDR3 is TGTGCCAGCACCTCGGGGGAACTAGCGGGAGCAAGGACCCAGTACTTC. Its protein is CASTSGELAGARTQYF.

A few counts support this clone. This chain uses TRBV5-1 with TRBJ2-7, with D maybe TRBD2 (5 bases). This CDR3 has 14 residues. Deletions cut 2 bases from V and 3 bases from J, with 12 bases between. Per germline, CDR1 SGHRS and CDR2 YFSETQ. The CDR3 DNA reads as TGCGCCAGCAGCTTATCCGGGGTTGGCTACGAGCAGTACTTC. This encodes CASSLSGVGYEQYF.

This clone was seen a handful of times. V is TRBV6-5 and J is TRBJ2-7; 10 bases align to TRBD2. V dropped 4 bases and J dropped 5; count of bases not matched to a gene: 5. The CDR3 has 14 residues. Per germline, CDR1 MNHEY and CDR2 SVGAGI. The CDR3 DNA reads TGTGCCAGCAGTTTTCTAGCGGGAGTCCACGAGCAGTACTTC. It codes for CASSFLAGVHEQYF.

V gene TRBV4-3 combines with J gene TRBJ1-5, with 9 bases fitting TRBD1. CDR1 and CDR2 from the germline V gene are LGHNA and YSLEER. J gave up 6 bases and V 2 bases, and 14 bases lay outside the gene matches. This CDR3 is 18 amino acids long. The CDR3: CASSQRYPGQGPTQPQHF. CDR3 coding DNA: TGCGCCAGCAGCCAAAGATACCCGGGACAGGGCCCCACTCAGCCCCAGCATTTT.

This clone has only a few counts. The chain links TRBV5-4 to TRBJ2-3, with 11 bases fitting TRBD2. V dropped 4 bases and J dropped 0; count of bases not matched to a gene: 4. CDR1 and CDR2 from the germline V gene are SGHNT and YYREEE (reference sequence). The CDR3 sequence is 16 residues long. This CDR3 is CASSRTSGSSTDTQYF. In DNA form, the CDR3 reads TGTGCCAGCAGCCGGACTAGCGGGTCTAGCACAGATACGCAGTATTTT.

The rearrangement joins TRBV7-9 to TRBJ1-5; a possible D gene is TRBD1 (6 bases). This CDR3 spans 14 amino acids. Germline assignment: CDR1 SEHNR and CDR2 FQNEAQ (reference sequence). V was cut by 4 bases and J by 3 bases, with 10 bases left in between. The CDR3 loop reads CASSSQGTNQPQHF. The CDR3 nucleotides are TGTGCCAGCAGCTCCCAGGGGACCAATCAGCCCCAGCATTTT.

V and J are TRBV7-2 and TRBJ1-1; D uncertain. The CDR3 consists of 15 residues. Germline loops: CDR1 SGHTA, CDR2 FQGNSA. Trimming shortened V by 4 bases and J by 4 bases, and 16 bases separated the two germline ends. DNA of the CDR3: TGTGCCAGCAGCTCAGCTCTTATCGGGGTCACTGAAGCTTTCTTT. Protein product: CASSSALIGVTEAFF.

The V and J genes are TRBV5-6 and TRBJ2-1; D is unresolved. Between the trimmed V and J ends, which lost 1 base and 7 bases, there was a span of 6 bases. The germline CDR1 and CDR2 sequences are SGHDT and YYEEEE. The CDR3 is made up of 12 amino acids. CDR3 DNA sequence: TGTGCCAGCAGCTTGTATGAGAATGAGCAGTTCTTC. Translated: CASSLYENEQFF.

This clone has only a few counts. This rearrangement joins TRBV5-1 to TRBJ2-2; D perhaps matches TRBD1 (6 bases). The V gene's germline CDR1 is SGHRS and CDR2 YFSETQ. V was shortened by 5 bases and J by 4 bases, with 15 bases between the two germline ends. This CDR3 is built from 15 residues. This chain's CDR3 is CASSQGHGFTGELFF. The CDR3 bases are TGCGCCAGCAGTCAGGGACACGGATTCACCGGGGAGCTGTTTTTT.

This clone turned up a few times. The chain combines TRBV30 with TRBJ2-4; no clear D. The CDR3 length is 13 residues. The germline V and J ends were trimmed by 0 bases and 3 bases, with 6 bases remaining between them. Germline-derived CDR1 and CDR2 are GTSNPN and SVGIG (reference sequence). The CDR3 DNA follows: TGTGCCTGGAGTGTGGCCAGCAAAAACATTCAGTACTTC. This sequence encodes CAWSVASKNIQYF.

This clone was counted a few times. The chain joins TRBV21-1 to TRBJ2-3; the DNA was not compared with TRBD2, the D call given in the table. TRBV21-1 corresponds to a pseudogene. There are 18 residues in the CDR3. The CDR3 sequence: CASRSTSGRAGGTDTQYF. The CDR3 region has the DNA TGTGCCAGCCGCTCGACTAGCGGGAGGGCCGGGGGCACAGATACGCAGTATTTT.

The J gene is TRBJ2-2, the V gene TRBV4-2; maybe TRBD2 (5 bases). V shed 6 bases and J shed 0 bases, with 8 bases lying between them. The germline V gene has CDR1 LGHNA and CDR2 YNFKEQ. This CDR3 is 14 amino acids long. CDR3 nucleotide sequence: TGTGCCAGCAGACTAGGGACGAACACCGGGGAGCTGTTTTTT. Protein product: CASRLGTNTGELFF.

The chain couples TRBV7-8 to TRBJ2-3; D not certain. This CDR3 has 11 residues. V was trimmed by 3 bases and J by 7 bases, leaving 5 bases between them. The germline gives CDR1 SGHVS, CDR2 FQNEAQ. CDR3 residues: CASSFVYTQYF. CDR3 DNA sequence: TGTGCCAGCAGCTTCGTTTATACGCAGTATTTT.